Below, 27 T cell receptor beta chains from the same sample are listed, as sequenced in a study of cytomegalovirus exposure and HLA in healthy donors. Researchers ran the PCR with 60 Vbeta and 13 Jbeta primers. TCRdb's table, derived via immunoSEQ multiplex PCR, lists solely in-frame clones and lacks some. The sample lists 85,000 to 100,000 clones, roughly three quarters occurring once. The sample comprised PBMCs. The receptors derive from a male donor in good health and CMV-seropositive.

This chain joins TRBV5-1 and TRBJ2-5; 7 bases match TRBD2. V lost 2 bases and J lost 2; bases outside the gene matches: 6. Germline-derived CDR1 and CDR2 are SGHRS and YFSETQ. CDR3 length: 15 residues. The CDR3 DNA reads TGCGCCAGCAGCTTAGGAGCGGGGATACAAGAGACCCAGTACTTC. It encodes CASSLGAGIQETQYF.

This rearrangement joins TRBV5-1 to TRBJ2-5; 7 positions match TRBD1. The V gene end was trimmed by 4 bases and the J gene end by 2 bases; junction bases not matched to a gene: 5. Germline V gene lookup returns CDR1 SGHRS and CDR2 YFSETQ. The CDR3 runs 14 residues. The CDR3 reads CASSPSGGQETQYF. The DNA of the CDR3 is TGCGCCAGCAGCCCTTCAGGGGGTCAAGAGACCCAGTACTTC.

The chain combines TRBV7-8 with TRBJ2-7; 7 bases line up with TRBD1. Germline lookup yields CDR1 SGHVS and CDR2 FQNEAQ. This CDR3 comprises 14 residues. Unmatched junction bases numbered 3, after V lost 4 bases and J lost 0 bases. CDR3 sequence: CASSSRDSSYEQYF. CDR3 in DNA: TGTGCCAGCAGCTCCCGGGACAGCTCCTACGAGCAGTACTTC.

The chain is built from TRBV5-6 and TRBJ2-5; TRBD2 agrees at 10 bases. Germline loops: CDR1 SGHDT, CDR2 YYEEEE. V trimming: 0 bases; J trimming: 3 bases; junction bases outside the gene matches: 5. CDR3 length equals 16 residues. The CDR3 loop reads CASSLGSGGPEETQYF. CDR3 nucleotides: TGTGCCAGCAGCTTGGGTAGCGGGGGGCCGGAAGAGACCCAGTACTTC.

The rearrangement uses TRBV5-6 and TRBJ1-6; 8 bases match TRBD1. The CDR3 is made up of 15 amino acids. The trim removed 4 bases at V and 8 bases at J, leaving 8 bases unmatched. Germline CDR1 and CDR2: SGHDT and YYEEEE. The CDR3 is CASSPGQGRHSPLHF. The CDR3, as DNA: TGTGCCAGCAGCCCCGGACAGGGCAGGCATTCACCCCTCCACTTT.

This sequence joins TRBV6-5 and TRBJ2-3; TRBD1 is a possible D gene (6 bases). Germline lookup yields CDR1 MNHEY and CDR2 SVGAGI. V was cut by 4 bases and J by 5 bases, with 13 bases left in between. The CDR3 has 14 residues. Written as DNA, the CDR3 is TGTGCCAGCAGTTCTTTTACAGGGAAAGATACGCAGTATTTT. It specifies CASSSFTGKDTQYF.

This chain joins TRBV6-1 and TRBJ1-1, with 10 nucleotides matching TRBD1. Germline lookup yields CDR1 MNHNS and CDR2 SASEGT. Trimming took 6 bases from V and 4 from J; bases not matched to a gene: 2. The CDR3 is made up of 13 amino acids. As DNA, the CDR3 is TGTGCCAGCAGGGGACAGGGGTTCACTGAAGCTTTCTTT. This translates into CASRGQGFTEAFF.

The V and J genes are TRBV19 and TRBJ1-2, with TRBD1 matching over 9 bases. The junction had 3 bases not matched to a gene; V was cut back by 6 bases and J by 4 bases. Germline V gene sequence: CDR1 LNHDA, CDR2 SQIVND (reference sequence). CDR3 length equals 13 residues. CDR3 residues: CASSATGGYGYTF. The DNA of the CDR3 is TGTGCCAGTAGCGCGACAGGGGGCTATGGCTACACCTTC.

The chain is built from TRBV5-1 and TRBJ2-7; weak D call: TRBD2 (6 bases). The CDR3 loop spans 14 amino acids. Per the germline V gene, CDR1 is SGHRS and CDR2 is YFSETQ. Trimming shortened V by 1 base and J by 0 bases, and 8 bases separated the two germline ends. The CDR3 DNA reads TGCGCCAGCAGCTTGACTAGCAGCTCCTACGAGCAGTACTTC. Translating gives CASSLTSSSYEQYF.

The rearrangement links TRBV6-5 to TRBJ1-4; 8 nucleotides line up with TRBD1. The CDR3 is 16 amino acids. The germline CDR1 and CDR2 sequences are MNHEY and SVGAGI. J gave up 8 bases and V 0 bases, and 8 bases lay outside the gene matches. This CDR3 reads CASSYSTQGAREKLFF. The CDR3 region has the DNA TGTGCCAGCAGTTACTCGACTCAGGGGGCAAGGGAAAAACTGTTTTTT.

The DNA for the CDR3 is TGTGCCAGCAGTGCCCGTGGACAGGGAGGGACTGAAGCTTTCTTT. Protein: CASSARGQGGTEAFF. The chain has TRBV6-1 and TRBJ1-1; 8 positions match TRBD1. The CDR3 contains 15 residues. Germline V lookup: CDR1 MNHNS, CDR2 SASEGT. V lost 4 bases and J lost 5; bases outside the gene matches: 9.

The chain employs TRBV7-6 and TRBJ1-1; D is possibly TRBD1 (5 bases). Germline values: CDR1 SGHVS, CDR2 FNYEAQ. V was cut by 5 bases and J by 4 bases, with 14 bases left in between. The CDR3 loop spans 14 amino acids. The CDR3 coding sequence is TGTGCCAGCAGCCAACGGGGGGTGCTCACTGAAGCTTTCTTT. Protein sequence: CASSQRGVLTEAFF.

This chain joins TRBV5-8 and TRBJ2-2; TRBD1 matches 9 bases. The germline V gene encodes CDR1 SGHTS and CDR2 YDEGEE. With V trimmed by 4 bases and J by 3 bases, 7 bases remained unmatched. The CDR3 spans 16 residues. CDR3 DNA sequence: TGTGCCAGCAGCCAACAGGGGGCGCGGGACACCGGGGAGCTGTTTTTT. Amino acid sequence: CASSQQGARDTGELFF.

V usage is TRBV6-5 and J usage is TRBJ2-2; 9 positions match TRBD1. Trimming took 6 bases from V and 6 from J; bases not matched to a gene: 5. The germline V gene has CDR1 MNHEY and CDR2 SVGAGI. The CDR3 spans 14 residues. CDR3 sequence: CASSRDRGAGELFF. CDR3 coding DNA: TGTGCCAGCAGCCGTGACAGGGGGGCCGGGGAGCTGTTTTTT.

CDR3 residues: CSVGGQILSNTEAFF. DNA of the CDR3: TGCAGCGTTGGGGGACAGATTTTGTCGAACACTGAAGCTTTCTTT. The chain recombines TRBV29-1 with TRBJ1-1; TRBD1 agrees at 7 bases. V dropped 4 bases and J dropped 1; count of bases not matched to a gene: 9. In germline, CDR1 is SQVTM, CDR2 ANQGSEA. The CDR3 extends over 15 amino acids.

The chain links TRBV4-1 to TRBJ1-5; D ambiguous. This CDR3 is built from 16 residues. V dropped 0 bases and J dropped 2 bases, with 11 bases sitting between them. CDR1 is MGHRA and CDR2 is YSYEKL in the germline V gene. The chain's CDR3 is CASSQDPGSGNQPQHF. DNA for the CDR3: TGCGCCAGCAGCCAAGATCCCGGGTCGGGCAATCAGCCCCAGCATTTT.

The genes are TRBV2 and TRBJ1-5; D possibly corresponds to TRBD1 (6 bases). Trimming removed 2 bases at V and 4 bases at J, with 18 bases between. This CDR3 region has 17 residues. The germline V gene encodes CDR1 SNHLY and CDR2 FYNNEI. CDR3 amino acids: CASSEFLSRGVNQPQHF. CDR3 sequence (DNA): TGTGCCAGCAGTGAATTCCTGTCCAGGGGCGTTAATCAGCCCCAGCATTTT.

This chain links TRBV6-1 with TRBJ2-2, with D perhaps TRBD2 (6 bases). The CDR3 consists of 13 residues. The germline V gene has CDR1 MNHNS and CDR2 SASEGT. V was pared by 2 bases and J by 6 bases, with 7 bases between. The CDR3 sequence is CASSEWGAGELFF. The CDR3 DNA is TGTGCCAGCAGTGAATGGGGGGCCGGGGAGCTGTTTTTT.

This clone was detected only a few times. The chain carries TRBV5-1 and TRBJ1-1; TRBD1 might be the D (5 bases). Germline CDR1 and CDR2: SGHRS and YFSETQ. The CDR3 extends over 16 amino acids. The V and J ends lost 0 bases and 5 bases respectively, with 17 bases between them. The CDR3 loop reads CASSLASGARGTEAFF. The CDR3 DNA reads as TGCGCCAGCAGCTTGGCTTCCGGGGCGCGGGGGACTGAAGCTTTCTTT.

The rearrangement uses TRBV4-3 and TRBJ2-6; D not resolved. V shed 0 bases and J shed 0 bases, with 9 bases lying between them. The CDR3 is 17 residues long. CDR1 is LGHNA and CDR2 is YSLEER in the germline V gene. CDR3 amino acids: CASSQEGESSGANVLTF. In DNA, the CDR3 is TGCGCCAGCAGCCAAGAGGGCGAGTCCTCTGGGGCCAACGTCCTGACTTTC.

This sequence joins TRBV5-1 and TRBJ1-1, with D maybe TRBD1 (6 bases). The CDR3 is made up of 15 amino acids. Germline assignment: CDR1 SGHRS and CDR2 YFSETQ. The V and J ends lost 7 bases and 1 base respectively, with 17 bases between them. The CDR3 region has the DNA TGCGCCAGCCGAGGGACCCTGGGACAGAACACTGAAGCTTTCTTT. It translates to CASRGTLGQNTEAFF.

This chain uses TRBV5-1 with TRBJ1-2; weak D call: TRBD1 (6 bases). Germline V gene lookup returns CDR1 SGHRS and CDR2 YFSETQ. The CDR3 is made up of 16 amino acids. V shed 3 bases and J shed 9 bases, with 24 bases lying between them. CDR3 loop: CASSYYRERAPISYTF. Written as DNA, the CDR3 is TGCGCCAGCAGCTACTACAGGGAAAGGGCCCCTATAAGCTACACCTTC.

The V and J genes are TRBV5-6 and TRBJ2-2; 12 nucleotides align to TRBD1. From germline, CDR1 is SGHDT and CDR2 YYEEEE. After removal of 3 bases from V and 5 bases from J, the junction contained 8 bases not matched to a gene. The CDR3 length is 17 residues. DNA for the CDR3: TGTGCCAGCAGCTCCCTGGGACAGGGGGCGCGTACCGGGGAGCTGTTTTTT. It yields the protein CASSSLGQGARTGELFF.

The chain employs TRBV28 and TRBJ1-5; 7 bases align to TRBD1. CDR1 MDHEN and CDR2 SYDVKM come from the germline V gene. V lost 1 base to trimming and J lost 1 base; unmatched junction nucleotides: 1. The CDR3 length is 15 residues. Here the CDR3 reads CASSLSRGSNQPQHF. As DNA, the CDR3 is TGTGCCAGCAGTTTATCCAGGGGGAGCAATCAGCCCCAGCATTTT. Full variable domain (missing parts from reference TRBV28 and TRBJ1-5): DVKVTQSSRYLVKRTGEKVFLECVQDMDHENMFWYRQDPGLGLRLIYFSYDVKMKEKGDIPEGYSVSREKKERFSLILESASTNQTSMYLCASSLSRGSNQPQHFGDGTRLSIL.

The V call is TRBV19, the J call TRBJ1-4; D is ambiguous. V lost 7 bases and J 5 bases, leaving 23 bases between the germline ends. Germline CDR1 reads LNHDA; CDR2 reads SQIVND (reference sequence). The CDR3 spans 17 residues. In DNA, the CDR3 is TGTGCCAGTACTCCAGAGGGCCGGGGAGGAAGGAATGAAAAACTGTTTTTT. It yields the protein CASTPEGRGGRNEKLFF.

This clone was found once. The chain has TRBV6-1 and TRBJ2-1; TRBD1 matches 8 bases. J lost 8 bases, V lost 2 bases, and 5 bases had no gene match. The CDR3 length is 14 residues. Germline CDR1 reads MNHNS; CDR2 reads SASEGT. The CDR3 DNA sequence: TGTGCCAGCAGTGAAATGGACAGGGCCCATGAGCAGTTCTTC. Translating it yields CASSEMDRAHEQFF.

The chain combines TRBV7-8 with TRBJ1-3, with 7 bases fitting TRBD1. Germline CDR1 SGHVS, CDR2 FQNEAQ. Trimming cost V 8 bases and J 1 base; bases outside gene matches: 8. This CDR3 comprises 15 residues. The CDR3 here is CASSIPGGSGNTIYF. CDR3 nucleotide sequence: TGTGCCAGCTCTATCCCAGGGGGTTCTGGAAACACCATATATTTT.